Sequencing of this T cell receptor beta chain was carried out in a study of cytomegalovirus exposure and HLA in healthy donors. General observations from the study: Being productive about 87% or about 30% of the time was typical of most TCR beta V segments in an earlier analysis.

Amplification used 60 Vbeta primers and 13 Jbeta primers. Repertoires were generated with immunoSEQ multiplex PCR, while TCRdb's copy carries only in-frame clones and drops some. The sample shows roughly 140,000 clones, about 88% of them seen only once. About this clone itself: Its specificity is not known.

The sample consisted of PBMCs. The receptor was isolated from a woman aged 18-30 years in good health and CMV-seronegative.

The CDR3 loop is CASSHSGSNEQFF. The CDR3 bases are TGTGCCAGCAGCCATAGCGGGAGCAATGAGCAGTTCTTC. The genes are TRBV7-6 and TRBJ2-1; 9 nucleotides line up with TRBD2. V shed 5 bases, J shed 6 bases, and the junction held 2 bases outside the gene matches. The CDR3 extends over 13 amino acids. The germline V gene has CDR1 SGHVS and CDR2 FNYEAQ.